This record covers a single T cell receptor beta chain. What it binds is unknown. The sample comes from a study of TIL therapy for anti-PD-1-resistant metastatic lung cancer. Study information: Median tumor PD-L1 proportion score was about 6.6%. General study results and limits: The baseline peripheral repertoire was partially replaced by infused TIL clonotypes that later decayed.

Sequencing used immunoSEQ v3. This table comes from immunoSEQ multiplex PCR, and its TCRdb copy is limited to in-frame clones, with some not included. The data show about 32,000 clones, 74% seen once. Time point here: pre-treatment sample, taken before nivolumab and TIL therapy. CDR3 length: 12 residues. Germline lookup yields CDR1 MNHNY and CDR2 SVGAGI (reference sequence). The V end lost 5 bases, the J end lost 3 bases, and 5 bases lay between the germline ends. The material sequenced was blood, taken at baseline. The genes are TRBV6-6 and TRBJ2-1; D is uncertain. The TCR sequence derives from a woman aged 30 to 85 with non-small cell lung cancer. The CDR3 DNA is TGTGCCAGCAGTCTCGTCTACAATGAGCAGTTCTTC. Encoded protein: CASSLVYNEQFF.